This entry lists 26 T cell receptor beta chains sequenced from one sample in a study of cytotoxic CD8 clonotypes in ibrutinib-treated CLL. The protocol was immunoSEQ multiplex PCR, while the TCRdb copy is restricted to in-frame clones and leaves out a portion. The sample has hundreds of thousands of clones; roughly 71% are singletons. This sample comprised PBMCs, obtained after 36 months of ibrutinib treatment. The source is a human donor with chronic lymphocytic leukemia.

This clone was recorded a few times. The rearrangement joins TRBV4-1 to TRBJ2-7; 9 nucleotides align to TRBD1. CDR1 is MGHRA, CDR2 YSYEKL, per germline. CDR3 length: 15 amino acids. The ends lost 4 bases at V and 1 base at J; junction bases unmatched: 5. The CDR3 loop reads CASSLGTGWSYEQYF. CDR3 bases: TGCGCCAGCAGCCTAGGGACAGGGTGGTCCTACGAGCAGTACTTC.

The gene calls are TRBV7-8 and TRBJ2-7, with 9 bases lining up with TRBD1. Germline trimming cut 4 bases from V and 1 base from J; bases unmatched to any gene: 8. The germline gives CDR1 SGHVS, CDR2 FQNEAQ. The CDR3 is 16 amino acids. Here the CDR3 DNA reads TGTGCCAGCAGCTCACGATGGACAGGGGAATCCTACGAGCAGTACTTC. Translating it yields CASSSRWTGESYEQYF.

The table lists this clone with a few counts. The rearrangement uses TRBV5-1 and TRBJ2-1; no clear D. Germline assignment: CDR1 SGHRS and CDR2 YFSETQ. The length of the CDR3 is 13 residues. Between the trimmed V and J ends, which lost 0 bases and 7 bases, there was a span of 8 bases. Here the CDR3 reads CASSLGTGNEQFF. DNA for the CDR3: TGCGCCAGCAGCTTGGGAACTGGGAATGAGCAGTTCTTC.

The chain joins TRBV9 to TRBJ1-2; possible D gene TRBD1, 6 bases. In germline, CDR1 is SGDLS, CDR2 YYNGEE. The V end was cut by 2 bases, the J end by 3 bases, with 17 bases between. The CDR3 totals 16 residues. For the CDR3, the DNA is TGTGCCAGCAGCGTCGCCTCACAGGGAACCGACTATGGCTACACCTTC. Protein product: CASSVASQGTDYGYTF.

The chain joins TRBV21-1 to TRBJ2-6; the D segment call TRBD1 is taken from the table without a DNA check. TRBV21-1 is noted as a pseudogene. The CDR3 totals 19 residues. CDR3 protein: CASSTLKFPTGSGANVLTF. As DNA, the CDR3 is TGTGCCAGCAGCACCCTAAAGTTCCCTACAGGCTCTGGGGCCAACGTCCTGACTTTC.

The chain recombines TRBV7-8 with TRBJ2-2; D might be TRBD2 (7 bases). V was shortened by 1 base and J by 3 bases, with 12 bases between the two germline ends. Per the germline V gene, CDR1 is SGHVS and CDR2 is FQNEAQ. CDR3 size: 16 residues. The CDR3 nucleotides read TGTGCCAGCAGCTTAGTTCGGGGGGCCTACACCGGGGAGCTGTTTTTT. This translates into CASSLVRGAYTGELFF.

The chain is built from TRBV7-9 and TRBJ2-7, with 7 positions matching TRBD1. Unmatched junction bases numbered 8, after V lost 6 bases and J lost 3 bases. Germline lookup yields CDR1 SEHNR and CDR2 FQNEAQ (reference sequence). The CDR3 totals 14 residues. The CDR3 coding sequence is TGTGCCAGCAGTTCCTCCCGGGACAGCTACGAGCAGTACTTC. It specifies CASSSSRDSYEQYF.

This chain connects TRBV28 to TRBJ1-4; 9 bases are shared with TRBD1. Trimming at V came to 3 bases and at J to 4 bases, leaving 12 bases not matched to a gene. The CDR3 is made up of 18 amino acids. CDR1 and CDR2 (germline): MDHEN, SYDVKM. The CDR3, as DNA: TGTGCCAGCAGTTTCCGGCGGCCGAACAGGGGGCGTAATGAAAAACTGTTTTTT. Its protein product is CASSFRRPNRGRNEKLFF.

This clone was found once. At one boundary the junction diverges from the germline segment, which might be a read error. This sequence joins TRBV2 and TRBJ1-1; TRBD1 might be the D (6 bases). This CDR3 is 14 amino acids long. The germline V gene encodes CDR1 SNHLY and CDR2 FYNNEI. CDR3 DNA sequence: TGTGCCAGCAGCGAAGACAGGACCAACACTGAAGCTTTCTTT. As protein: CASSEDRTNTEAFF.

The chain employs TRBV9 and TRBJ1-2; TRBD1 aligns across 7 bases. The V segment lost 4 bases and the J segment 5 bases; nucleotides outside the gene matches: 8. The length of the CDR3 is 14 residues. Looked up from germline, CDR1 is SGDLS and CDR2 is YYNGEE. This CDR3 is CASSTGAQGYGYTF. In DNA form, the CDR3 reads TGTGCCAGCAGCACAGGGGCACAGGGATATGGCTACACCTTC.

The chain recombines TRBV28 with TRBJ2-1, with D unresolved. The CDR3 totals 14 residues. V lost 1 base to trimming and J lost 6 bases, with 10 bases between them. CDR1 is MDHEN, CDR2 SYDVKM, per germline. The CDR3: CASSLLGSINEQFF. The CDR3 DNA reads TGTGCCAGCAGTTTATTGGGGTCTATCAATGAGCAGTTCTTC. The entire variable domain, with the rest obtained from reference TRBV28 and TRBJ2-1, is as follows: DVKVTQSSRYLVKRTGEKVFLECVQDMDHENMFWYRQDPGLGLRLIYFSYDVKMKEKGDIPEGYSVSREKKERFSLILESASTNQTSMYLCASSLLGSINEQFFGPGTRLTVL.

This CDR3 is CASSLGSQGVSNQPQHF. DNA of the CDR3: TGTGCCAGCAGCCTGGGCTCCCAAGGGGTTAGCAATCAGCCCCAGCATTTT. The gene calls are TRBV4-2 and TRBJ1-5; D is perhaps TRBD1 (5 bases). The CDR3 totals 17 residues. Germline CDR1 is LGHNA and CDR2 is YNFKEQ. V was trimmed by 4 bases and J by 0 bases, leaving 16 bases between them.

The chain combines TRBV10-3 with TRBJ2-6, with TRBD2 matching over 11 bases. The J segment lost 1 base and the V segment lost 10 bases, leaving 6 bases of the junction unmatched. This CDR3 is 16 amino acids long. Looked up from germline, CDR1 is ENHRY and CDR2 is SYGVKD. The CDR3 loop reads CATTSGTFSGANVLTF. CDR3 nucleotide sequence: TGTGCCACGACTAGCGGGACCTTTTCTGGGGCCAACGTCCTGACTTTC.

V and J are TRBV30 and TRBJ2-7; D is possibly TRBD1 or TRBD2 (5 bases each). In germline, CDR1 is GTSNPN, CDR2 SVGIG (reference sequence). The CDR3 contains 15 residues. Trimming removed 0 bases at V and 0 bases at J, with 12 bases between. The CDR3 here is CAWSVFPGSSYEQYF. The CDR3 bases are TGTGCCTGGAGTGTTTTTCCAGGGAGCTCCTACGAGCAGTACTTC.

This chain uses TRBV11-2 with TRBJ2-7; D might be TRBD1 (6 bases). The CDR3 has 15 residues. V was clipped by 4 bases and J by 4 bases, with 17 bases between them. The germline V gene has CDR1 SGHAT and CDR2 FQNNGV. The CDR3 DNA follows: TGTGCCAGCAGCTCTTCCATGACAGGTTTGTACGAGCAGTACTTC. Amino acid sequence: CASSSSMTGLYEQYF.

The gene calls are TRBV5-1 and TRBJ1-6; D is unclear. CDR3 length: 15 residues. The germline gives CDR1 SGHRS, CDR2 YFSETQ. V lost 0 bases to trimming and J lost 7 bases, with 11 bases between them. The CDR3 nucleotides read TGCGCCAGCAGCTTGGTTTGGGGATACAATTCACCCCTCCACTTT. Its protein product is CASSLVWGYNSPLHF.

This chain uses TRBV4-2 with TRBJ1-1, with TRBD1 matching over 9 bases. CDR1 LGHNA and CDR2 YNFKEQ come from the germline V gene. This CDR3 is built from 15 residues. After removal of 1 base from V and 4 bases from J, the junction contained 4 bases not matched to a gene. The CDR3 sequence is CASSQGGQGLTEAFF. CDR3 DNA sequence: TGTGCCAGCAGCCAAGGGGGACAGGGACTCACTGAAGCTTTCTTT.

This clone appeared once. The chain has TRBV6-6 and TRBJ2-3, with TRBD2 as a possible D gene (6 bases). CDR1 and CDR2 (germline): MNHNY, SVGAGI (reference sequence). This CDR3 contains 14 residues. V gave up 2 bases and J gave up 5 bases, with 11 bases separating them. This chain's CDR3 is CASSYRQGGDTQYF. CDR3 in DNA: TGTGCCAGCAGTTACAGGCAGGGAGGAGATACGCAGTATTTT.

V gene TRBV7-8 combines with J gene TRBJ2-5; possibly TRBD1 or TRBD2 for D (5 bases each). The germline V and J ends were trimmed by 5 bases and 4 bases, with 8 bases remaining between them. The CDR3 is made up of 12 amino acids. Germline V gene data show CDR1 as SGHVS and CDR2 as FQNEAQ. The CDR3 is CASSAGGETQYF. The CDR3 region has the DNA TGTGCCAGCAGCGCTGGGGGAGAGACCCAGTACTTC.

The chain is built from TRBV27 and TRBJ2-7; D ambiguous. Germline values: CDR1 MNHEY, CDR2 SMNVEV (reference sequence). The CDR3 length is 14 residues. Trimming took off 6 bases at V and 0 bases at J, with 12 bases between the two ends. The DNA for the CDR3 is TGTGCCAGCAGGTTGGACCGAAGCTCCTACGAGCAGTACTTC. Translated, it gives CASRLDRSSYEQYF.

The V gene is TRBV27, the J gene TRBJ1-5; D may be TRBD1 (6 bases). The length of the CDR3 is 12 residues. Germline assignment: CDR1 MNHEY and CDR2 SMNVEV (reference sequence). Trimming cost V 2 bases and J 7 bases, with 6 bases left between them. The CDR3 nucleotides are TGTGCCAGCAGTTTAAGGGGGCAGCCCCAGCATTTT. This translates into CASSLRGQPQHF.

The rearrangement links TRBV12-5 to TRBJ1-6, with 7 positions matching TRBD1. J lost 7 bases, V lost 7 bases, and 7 bases had no gene match. The CDR3 runs to 14 residues. The germline CDR1 and CDR2 sequences are LGHNT and FRNRAP. CDR3 in DNA: TGTGCTAGTGCCGGGACAGCCAGAAATTCACCCCTCCACTTT. Its protein product is CASAGTARNSPLHF.

The CDR3: CASSRDREWETQYF. The CDR3 DNA reads TGTGCCAGCTCGCGCGACAGGGAATGGGAGACCCAGTACTTC. The V call is TRBV18, the J call TRBJ2-5; 7 nucleotides match TRBD1. This CDR3 is built from 14 residues. CDR1 and CDR2 (germline): KGHSH, LQKENI. V was clipped by 6 bases and J by 5 bases; unmatched bases: 9.

CDR3 DNA sequence: TGTGCCAGCAGCGAACGAGGGTTGGATGGCTACACCTTC. Protein: CASSERGLDGYTF. The chain has TRBV9 and TRBJ1-2; D not resolved. Germline V CDR1 and CDR2: SGDLS, YYNGEE. With 3 bases removed from V and 6 bases from J, the gap between germline ends came to 12 bases. CDR3 length equals 13 residues.

V and J are TRBV11-2 and TRBJ2-7; 9 bases line up with TRBD2. The CDR3 runs 16 residues. V lost 5 bases and J lost 0; bases outside the gene matches: 8. CDR1 is SGHAT and CDR2 is FQNNGV in the germline V gene. The CDR3 protein is CASSSRAGGISYEQYF. The CDR3 nucleotides read TGTGCCAGCAGCAGTAGGGCGGGGGGGATCTCCTACGAGCAGTACTTC.

This clone has more than one count but fewer than ten. This sequence joins TRBV7-2 and TRBJ1-5; D is unresolved. The CDR3 covers 15 residues. V was pared by 2 bases and J by 4 bases, with 12 bases between. Germline-derived CDR1 and CDR2 are SGHTA and FQGNSA. The CDR3 loop reads CASSLSAGQNQPQHF. CDR3 DNA sequence: TGTGCCAGCAGCTTATCAGCCGGGCAGAATCAGCCCCAGCATTTT.